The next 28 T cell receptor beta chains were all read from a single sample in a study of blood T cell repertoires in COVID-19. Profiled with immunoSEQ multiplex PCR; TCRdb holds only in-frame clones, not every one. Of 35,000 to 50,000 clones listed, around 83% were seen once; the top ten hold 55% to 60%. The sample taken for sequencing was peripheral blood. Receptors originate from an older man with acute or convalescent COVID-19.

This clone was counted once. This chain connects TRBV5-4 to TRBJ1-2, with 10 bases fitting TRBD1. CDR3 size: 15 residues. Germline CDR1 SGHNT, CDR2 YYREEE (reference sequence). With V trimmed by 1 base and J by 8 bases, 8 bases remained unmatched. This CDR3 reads CASSLPWTGGRGYTF. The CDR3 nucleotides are TGTGCCAGCAGCTTGCCGTGGACAGGGGGGAGAGGCTACACCTTC.

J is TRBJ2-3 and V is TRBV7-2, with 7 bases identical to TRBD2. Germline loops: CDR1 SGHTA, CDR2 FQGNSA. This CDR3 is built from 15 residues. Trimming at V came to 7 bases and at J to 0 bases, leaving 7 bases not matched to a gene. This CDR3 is CASTKRGESTDTQYF. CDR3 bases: TGTGCCAGCACCAAACGGGGGGAGAGCACAGATACGCAGTATTTT.

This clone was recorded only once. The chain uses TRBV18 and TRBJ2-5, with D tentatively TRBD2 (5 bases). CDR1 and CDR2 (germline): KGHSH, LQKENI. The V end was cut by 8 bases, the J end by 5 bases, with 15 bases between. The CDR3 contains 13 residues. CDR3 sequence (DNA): TGTGCCAGCCAACTCGACCGAGGGGAGACCCAGTACTTC. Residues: CASQLDRGETQYF.

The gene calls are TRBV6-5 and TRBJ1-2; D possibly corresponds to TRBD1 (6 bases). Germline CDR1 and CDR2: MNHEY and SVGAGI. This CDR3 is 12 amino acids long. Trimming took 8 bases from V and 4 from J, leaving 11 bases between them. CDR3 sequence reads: CASRQEAYGYTF. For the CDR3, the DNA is TGTGCCAGCCGACAGGAGGCCTATGGCTACACCTTC.

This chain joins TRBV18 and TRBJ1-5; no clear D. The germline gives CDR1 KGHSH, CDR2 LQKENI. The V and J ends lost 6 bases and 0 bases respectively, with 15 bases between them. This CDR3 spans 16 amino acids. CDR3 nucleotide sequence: TGTGCCAGCTCCGTTTCCTCGGGAAATAGCAATCAGCCCCAGCATTTT. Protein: CASSVSSGNSNQPQHF.

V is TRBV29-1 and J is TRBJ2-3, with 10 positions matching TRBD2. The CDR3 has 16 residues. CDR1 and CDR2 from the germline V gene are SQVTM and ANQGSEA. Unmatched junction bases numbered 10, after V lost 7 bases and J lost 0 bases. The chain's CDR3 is CSARMASGGSTDTQYF. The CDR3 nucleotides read TGCAGCGCCAGGATGGCTAGCGGGGGTAGCACAGATACGCAGTATTTT.

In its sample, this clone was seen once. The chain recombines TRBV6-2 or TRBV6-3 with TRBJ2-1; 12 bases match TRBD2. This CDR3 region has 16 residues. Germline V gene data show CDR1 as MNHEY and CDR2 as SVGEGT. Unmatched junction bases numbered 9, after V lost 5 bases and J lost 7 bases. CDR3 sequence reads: CASSGRLAGVRNEQFF. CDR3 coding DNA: TGTGCCAGCAGTGGACGACTAGCGGGAGTGCGAAATGAGCAGTTCTTC.

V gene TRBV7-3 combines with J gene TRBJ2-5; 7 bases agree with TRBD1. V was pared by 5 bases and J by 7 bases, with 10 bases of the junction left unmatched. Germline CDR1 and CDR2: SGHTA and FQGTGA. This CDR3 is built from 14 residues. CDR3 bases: TGTGCCAGCAGCCCCGGGACAGAGCTAGGGACCCAGTACTTC. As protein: CASSPGTELGTQYF. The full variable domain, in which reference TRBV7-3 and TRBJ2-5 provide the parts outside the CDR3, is GAGVSQTPSNKVTEKGKYVELRCDPISGHTALYWYRQSLGQGPEFLIYFQGTGAADDSGLPNDRFFAVRPEGSVSTLKIQRTERGDSAVYLCASSPGTELGTQYFGPGTRLLVL.

CDR3 loop: CASSGSPGVTNTGELFF. The CDR3 DNA is TGTGCCAGCAGCGGTTCACCGGGAGTTACAAACACCGGGGAGCTGTTTTTT. The rearrangement links TRBV7-9 to TRBJ2-2; D perhaps matches TRBD2 (6 bases). Trimming pared 5 bases from V and 2 bases from J, leaving 18 bases between. Looked up from germline, CDR1 is SEHNR and CDR2 is FQNEAQ (reference sequence). The CDR3 consists of 17 residues.

For the CDR3, the DNA is TGTGCCAGCAGCGAAACTAGCGGGGGGGCAGAAGATACGCAGTATTTT. It translates to CASSETSGGAEDTQYF. The chain is built from TRBV7-9 and TRBJ2-3, with TRBD2 matching over 13 bases. This CDR3 contains 16 residues. The junction had 7 bases not matched to a gene; V was cut back by 5 bases and J by 5 bases. The V gene's germline CDR1 is SEHNR and CDR2 FQNEAQ (reference sequence).

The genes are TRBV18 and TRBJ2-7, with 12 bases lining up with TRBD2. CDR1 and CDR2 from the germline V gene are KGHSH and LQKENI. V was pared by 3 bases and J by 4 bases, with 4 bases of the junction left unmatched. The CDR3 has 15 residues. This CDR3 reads CASSPRLAGVYEQYF. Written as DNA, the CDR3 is TGTGCCAGCTCACCCCGACTAGCGGGAGTTTACGAGCAGTACTTC.

Here the CDR3 reads CASSRDTYQPQHF. DNA of the CDR3: TGTGCCAGCAGCCGGGACACTTATCAGCCCCAGCATTTT. This chain connects TRBV5-5 to TRBJ1-5; possibly TRBD1 for D (6 bases). The CDR3 runs 13 residues. Trimming cost V 4 bases and J 5 bases, with 10 bases left between them. In germline, CDR1 is SGHKS, CDR2 YYEKEE (reference sequence).

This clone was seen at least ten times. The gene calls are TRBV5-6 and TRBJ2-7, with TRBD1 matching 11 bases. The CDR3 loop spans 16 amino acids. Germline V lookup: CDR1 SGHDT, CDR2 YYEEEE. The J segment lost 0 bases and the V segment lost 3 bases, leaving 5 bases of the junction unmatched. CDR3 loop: CASSSDRGPYSYEQYF. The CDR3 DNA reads TGTGCCAGCAGCTCGGACAGGGGGCCTTACTCCTACGAGCAGTACTTC.

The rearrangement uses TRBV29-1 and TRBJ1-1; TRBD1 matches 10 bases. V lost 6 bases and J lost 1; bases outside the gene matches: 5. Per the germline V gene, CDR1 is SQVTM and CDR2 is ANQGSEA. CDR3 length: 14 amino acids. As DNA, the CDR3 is TGCAGCGTCCGGGACAGGGGAAGGAACACTGAAGCTTTCTTT. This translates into CSVRDRGRNTEAFF. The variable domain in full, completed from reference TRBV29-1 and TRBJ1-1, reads SAVISQKPSRDICQRGTSLTIQCQVDSQVTMMFWYRQQPGQSLTLIATANQGSEATYESGFVIDKFPISRPNLTFSTLTVSNMSPEDSSIYLCSVRDRGRNTEAFFGQGTRLTVV.

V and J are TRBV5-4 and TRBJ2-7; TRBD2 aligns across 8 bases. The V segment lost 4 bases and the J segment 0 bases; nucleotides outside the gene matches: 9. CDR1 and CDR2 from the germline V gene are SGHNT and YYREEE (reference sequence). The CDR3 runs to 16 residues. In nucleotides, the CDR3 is TGTGCCAGCAGCGATGCCCGGACTAGCAGCTCCTACGAGCAGTACTTC. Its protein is CASSDARTSSSYEQYF.

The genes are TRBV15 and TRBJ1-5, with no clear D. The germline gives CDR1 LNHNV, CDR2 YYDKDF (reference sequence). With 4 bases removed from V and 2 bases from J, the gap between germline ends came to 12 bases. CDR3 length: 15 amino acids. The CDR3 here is CATSTRGSGNQPQHF. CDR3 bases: TGTGCCACCAGCACCCGGGGATCGGGCAATCAGCCCCAGCATTTT. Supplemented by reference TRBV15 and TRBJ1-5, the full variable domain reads DAMVIQNPRYQVTQFGKPVTLSCSQTLNHNVMYWYQQKSSQAPKLLFHYYDKDFNNEADTPDNFQSRRPNTSFCFLDIRSPGLGDTAMYLCATSTRGSGNQPQHFGDGTRLSIL.

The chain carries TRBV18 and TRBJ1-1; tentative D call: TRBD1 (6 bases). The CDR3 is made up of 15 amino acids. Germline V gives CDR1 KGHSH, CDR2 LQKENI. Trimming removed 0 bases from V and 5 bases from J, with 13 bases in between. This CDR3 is CASSPPGQQGTEAFF. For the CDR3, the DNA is TGTGCCAGCTCACCACCCGGACAGCAGGGGACTGAAGCTTTCTTT. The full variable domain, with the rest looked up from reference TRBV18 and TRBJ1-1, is NAGVMQNPRHLVRRRGQEARLRCSPMKGHSHVYWYRQLPEEGLKFMVYLQKENIIDESGMPKERFSAEFPKEGPSILRIQQVVRGDSAAYFCASSPPGQQGTEAFFGQGTRLTVV.

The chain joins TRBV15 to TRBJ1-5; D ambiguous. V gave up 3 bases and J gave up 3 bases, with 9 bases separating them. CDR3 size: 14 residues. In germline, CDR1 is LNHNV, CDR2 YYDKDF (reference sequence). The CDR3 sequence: CATSSLELNQPQHF. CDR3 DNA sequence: TGTGCCACCAGCAGCCTCGAACTCAATCAGCCCCAGCATTTT.

As DNA, the CDR3 is TGTGCCAGCAGTTACACGGGGTACAATGAGCAGTTCTTC. Protein product: CASSYTGYNEQFF. V and J are TRBV12-3 or TRBV12-4 and TRBJ2-1; possible D gene TRBD2, 5 bases. The V end was cut by 4 bases, the J end by 4 bases, with 8 bases between. This CDR3 comprises 13 residues.

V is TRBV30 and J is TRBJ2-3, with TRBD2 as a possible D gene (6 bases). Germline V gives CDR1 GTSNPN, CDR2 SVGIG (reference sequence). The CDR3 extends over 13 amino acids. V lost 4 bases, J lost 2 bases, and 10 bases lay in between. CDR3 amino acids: CAWKGRNTDTQYF. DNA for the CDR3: TGTGCCTGGAAGGGGAGGAACACAGATACGCAGTATTTT.

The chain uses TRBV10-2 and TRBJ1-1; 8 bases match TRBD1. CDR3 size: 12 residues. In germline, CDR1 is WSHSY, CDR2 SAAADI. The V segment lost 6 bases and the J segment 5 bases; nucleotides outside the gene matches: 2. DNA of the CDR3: TGCGCCAGCAGGGACAGGGTTACTGAAGCTTTCTTT. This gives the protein CASRDRVTEAFF.

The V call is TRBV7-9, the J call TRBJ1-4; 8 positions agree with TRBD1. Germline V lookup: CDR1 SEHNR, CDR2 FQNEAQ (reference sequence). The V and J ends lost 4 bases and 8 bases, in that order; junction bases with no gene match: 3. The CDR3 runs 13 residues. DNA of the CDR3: TGTGCCAGCAGCTCACAGGGGGAGGAAAAACTGTTTTTT. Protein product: CASSSQGEEKLFF.

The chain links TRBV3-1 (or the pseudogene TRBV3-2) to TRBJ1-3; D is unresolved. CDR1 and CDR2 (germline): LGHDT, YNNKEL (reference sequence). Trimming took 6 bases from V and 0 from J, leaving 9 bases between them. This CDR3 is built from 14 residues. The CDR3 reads CASRLRSSGNTIYF. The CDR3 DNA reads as TGTGCCAGCAGGTTACGGAGCTCTGGAAACACCATATATTTT.

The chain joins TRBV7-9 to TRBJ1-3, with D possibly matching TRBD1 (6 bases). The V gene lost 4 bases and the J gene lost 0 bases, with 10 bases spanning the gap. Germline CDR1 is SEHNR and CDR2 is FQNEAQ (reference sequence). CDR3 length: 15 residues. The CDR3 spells CASSSDSFSGNTIYF. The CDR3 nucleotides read TGTGCCAGCAGCTCGGACAGCTTCTCTGGAAACACCATATATTTT.

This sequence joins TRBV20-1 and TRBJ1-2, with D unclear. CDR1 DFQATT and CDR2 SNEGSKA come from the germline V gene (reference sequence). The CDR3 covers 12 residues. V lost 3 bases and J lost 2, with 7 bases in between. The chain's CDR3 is CSASSGNYGYTF. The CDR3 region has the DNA TGCAGTGCTAGTTCAGGAAACTATGGCTACACCTTC.

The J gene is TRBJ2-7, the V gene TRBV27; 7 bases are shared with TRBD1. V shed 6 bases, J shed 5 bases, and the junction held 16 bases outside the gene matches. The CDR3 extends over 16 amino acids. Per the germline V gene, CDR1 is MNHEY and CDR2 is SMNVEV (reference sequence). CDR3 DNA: TGTGCCAGCAGCCTATACAGGGGCCTCTCTACGGACGAGCAGTACTTC. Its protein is CASSLYRGLSTDEQYF.

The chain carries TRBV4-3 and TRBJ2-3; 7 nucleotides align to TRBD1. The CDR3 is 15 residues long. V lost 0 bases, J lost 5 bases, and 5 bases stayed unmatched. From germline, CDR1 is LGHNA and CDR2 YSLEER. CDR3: CASSQDRQGRDTQYF. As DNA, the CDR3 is TGCGCCAGCAGCCAAGATAGACAGGGAAGAGATACGCAGTATTTT.

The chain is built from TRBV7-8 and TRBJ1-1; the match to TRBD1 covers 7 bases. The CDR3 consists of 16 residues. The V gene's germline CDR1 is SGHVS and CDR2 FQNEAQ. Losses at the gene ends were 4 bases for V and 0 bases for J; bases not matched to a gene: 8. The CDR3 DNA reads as TGTGCCAGCAGCTCCCTTCCGGGACAGATGAACACTGAAGCTTTCTTT. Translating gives CASSSLPGQMNTEAFF.